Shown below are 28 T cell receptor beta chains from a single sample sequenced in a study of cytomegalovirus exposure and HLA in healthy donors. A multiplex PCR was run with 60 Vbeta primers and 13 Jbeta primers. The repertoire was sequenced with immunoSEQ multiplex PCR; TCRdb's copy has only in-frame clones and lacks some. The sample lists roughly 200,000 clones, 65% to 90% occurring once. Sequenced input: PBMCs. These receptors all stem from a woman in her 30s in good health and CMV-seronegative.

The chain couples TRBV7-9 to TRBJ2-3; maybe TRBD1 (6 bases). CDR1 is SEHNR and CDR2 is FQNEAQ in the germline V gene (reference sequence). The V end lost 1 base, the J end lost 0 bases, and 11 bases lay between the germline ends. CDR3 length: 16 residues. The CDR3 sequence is CASSLEGGPSTDTQYF. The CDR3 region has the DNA TGTGCCAGCAGCTTAGAAGGGGGTCCTAGCACAGATACGCAGTATTTT.

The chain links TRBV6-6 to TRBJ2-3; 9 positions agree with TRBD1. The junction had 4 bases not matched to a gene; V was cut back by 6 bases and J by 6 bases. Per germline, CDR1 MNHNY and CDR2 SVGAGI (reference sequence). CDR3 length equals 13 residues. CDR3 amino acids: CASSRDRADTQYF. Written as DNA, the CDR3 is TGTGCCAGCAGCCGGGACAGGGCGGATACGCAGTATTTT.

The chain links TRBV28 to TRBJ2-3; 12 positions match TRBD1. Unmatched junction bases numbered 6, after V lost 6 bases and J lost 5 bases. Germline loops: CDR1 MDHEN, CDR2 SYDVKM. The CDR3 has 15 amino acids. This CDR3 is CASRMGQGAGDTQYF. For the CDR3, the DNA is TGTGCCAGCAGGATGGGACAGGGGGCGGGAGATACGCAGTATTTT.

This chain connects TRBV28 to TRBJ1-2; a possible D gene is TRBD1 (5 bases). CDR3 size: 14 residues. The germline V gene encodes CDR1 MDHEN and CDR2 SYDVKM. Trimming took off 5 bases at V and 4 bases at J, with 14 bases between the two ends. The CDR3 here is CASSPRPDSYGYTF. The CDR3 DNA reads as TGTGCCAGCAGTCCGAGACCCGACAGCTATGGCTACACCTTC.

The CDR3 loop reads CASSGSPSSGANVLTF. Here the CDR3 DNA reads TGTGCCAGCAGTGGGAGTCCTAGCTCTGGGGCCAACGTCCTGACTTTC. J is TRBJ2-6 and V is TRBV6-1; D not certain. The germline CDR1 and CDR2 sequences are MNHNS and SASEGT. CDR3 size: 16 residues. V was clipped by 4 bases and J by 0 bases, with 10 bases between them.

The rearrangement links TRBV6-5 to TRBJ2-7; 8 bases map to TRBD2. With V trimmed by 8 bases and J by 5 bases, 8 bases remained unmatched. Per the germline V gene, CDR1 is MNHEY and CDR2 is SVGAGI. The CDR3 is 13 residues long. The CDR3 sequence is CASQIGGGNEQYF. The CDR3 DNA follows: TGTGCCAGCCAGATCGGGGGGGGCAACGAGCAGTACTTC.

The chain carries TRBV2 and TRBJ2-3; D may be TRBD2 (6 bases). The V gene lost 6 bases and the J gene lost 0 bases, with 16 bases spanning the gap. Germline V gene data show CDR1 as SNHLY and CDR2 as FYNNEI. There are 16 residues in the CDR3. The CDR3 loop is CASRPPGLPSTDTQYF. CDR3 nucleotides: TGTGCCAGCAGACCTCCGGGACTGCCTAGCACAGATACGCAGTATTTT.

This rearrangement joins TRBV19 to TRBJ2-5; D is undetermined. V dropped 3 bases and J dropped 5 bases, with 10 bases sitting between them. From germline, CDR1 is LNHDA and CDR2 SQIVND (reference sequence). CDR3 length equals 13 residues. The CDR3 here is CASSIGDPETQYF. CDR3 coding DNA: TGTGCCAGTAGTATCGGAGACCCTGAGACCCAGTACTTC.

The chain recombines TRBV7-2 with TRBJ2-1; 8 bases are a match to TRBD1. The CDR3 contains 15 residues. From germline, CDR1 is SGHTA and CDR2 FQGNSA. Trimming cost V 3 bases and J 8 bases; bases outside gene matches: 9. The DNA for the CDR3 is TGTGCCAGCAGCTTGGCTGGACAGGGCGGGGATGAGCAGTTCTTC. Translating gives CASSLAGQGGDEQFF.

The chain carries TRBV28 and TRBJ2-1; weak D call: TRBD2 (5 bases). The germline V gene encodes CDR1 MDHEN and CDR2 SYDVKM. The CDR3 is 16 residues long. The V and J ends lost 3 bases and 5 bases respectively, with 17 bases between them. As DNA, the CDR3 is TGTGCCAGCAGTTTTACGAGGGTGACGAAAAACAATGAGCAGTTCTTC. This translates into CASSFTRVTKNNEQFF.

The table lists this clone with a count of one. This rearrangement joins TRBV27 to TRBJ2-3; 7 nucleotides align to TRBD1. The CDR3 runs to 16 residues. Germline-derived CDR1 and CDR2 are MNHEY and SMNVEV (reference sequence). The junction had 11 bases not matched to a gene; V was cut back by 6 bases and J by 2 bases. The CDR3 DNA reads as TGTGCCAGCAGGGCAGGGGGAACCGCGGACACAGATACGCAGTATTTT. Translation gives CASRAGGTADTDTQYF.

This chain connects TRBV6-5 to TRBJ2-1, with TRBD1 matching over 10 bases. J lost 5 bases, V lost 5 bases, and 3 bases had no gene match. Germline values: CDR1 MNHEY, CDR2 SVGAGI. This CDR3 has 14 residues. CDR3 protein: CASSRGQGNNEQFF. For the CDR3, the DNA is TGTGCCAGCAGTCGGGGACAGGGGAACAATGAGCAGTTCTTC.

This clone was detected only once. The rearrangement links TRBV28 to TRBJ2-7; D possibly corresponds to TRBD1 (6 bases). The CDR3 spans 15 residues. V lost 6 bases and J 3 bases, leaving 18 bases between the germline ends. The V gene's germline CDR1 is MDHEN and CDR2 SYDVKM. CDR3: CASRSGQRVLYEQYF. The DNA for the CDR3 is TGTGCCAGCAGATCGGGACAAAGAGTCCTCTACGAGCAGTACTTC.

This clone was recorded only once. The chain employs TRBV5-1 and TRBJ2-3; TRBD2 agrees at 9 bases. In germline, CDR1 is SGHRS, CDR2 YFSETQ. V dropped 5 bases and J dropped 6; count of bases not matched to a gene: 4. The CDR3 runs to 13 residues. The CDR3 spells CASSGLAGDTQYF. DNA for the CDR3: TGCGCCAGCAGTGGTCTAGCGGGGGATACGCAGTATTTT.

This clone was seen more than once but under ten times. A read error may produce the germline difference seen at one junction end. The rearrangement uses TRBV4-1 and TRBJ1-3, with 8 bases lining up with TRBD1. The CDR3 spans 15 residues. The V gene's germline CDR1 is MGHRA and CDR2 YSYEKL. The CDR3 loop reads CASSQEDREGNTIYF. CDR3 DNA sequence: TGTGCCAGCAGCCAAGAGGACAGGGAGGGAAACACCATATATTTT.

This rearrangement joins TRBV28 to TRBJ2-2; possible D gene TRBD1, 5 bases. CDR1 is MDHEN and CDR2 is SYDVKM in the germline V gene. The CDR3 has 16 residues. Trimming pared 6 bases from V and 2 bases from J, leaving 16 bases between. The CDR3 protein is CASSPLAWTNTGELFF. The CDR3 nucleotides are TGTGCCAGCAGCCCCCTGGCGTGGACAAACACCGGGGAGCTGTTTTTT.

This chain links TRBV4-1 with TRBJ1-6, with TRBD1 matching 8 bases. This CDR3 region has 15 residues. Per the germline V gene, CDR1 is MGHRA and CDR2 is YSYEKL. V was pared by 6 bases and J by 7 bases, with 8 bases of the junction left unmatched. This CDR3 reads CASRLLDRENSPLHF. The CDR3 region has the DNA TGCGCCAGCAGATTGCTGGACAGGGAGAATTCACCCCTCCACTTT.

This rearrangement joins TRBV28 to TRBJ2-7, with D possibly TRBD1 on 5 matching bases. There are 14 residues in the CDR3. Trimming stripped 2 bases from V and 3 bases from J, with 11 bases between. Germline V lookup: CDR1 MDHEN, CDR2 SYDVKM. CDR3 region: CASSLQGFYYEQYF. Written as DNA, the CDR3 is TGTGCCAGCAGTTTACAGGGATTCTACTACGAGCAGTACTTC.

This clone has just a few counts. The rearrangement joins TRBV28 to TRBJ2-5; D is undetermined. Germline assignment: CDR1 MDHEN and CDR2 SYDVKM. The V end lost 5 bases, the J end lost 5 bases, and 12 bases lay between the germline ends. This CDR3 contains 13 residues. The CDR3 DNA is TGTGCCAGCAGTCCACCGAACGGGGAGACCCAGTACTTC. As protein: CASSPPNGETQYF.

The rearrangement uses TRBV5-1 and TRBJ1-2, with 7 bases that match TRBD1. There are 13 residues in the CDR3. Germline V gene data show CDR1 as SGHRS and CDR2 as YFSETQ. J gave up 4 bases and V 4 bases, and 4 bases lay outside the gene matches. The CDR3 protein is CASSPTGIYGYTF. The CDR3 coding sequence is TGCGCCAGCAGCCCGACAGGGATCTATGGCTACACCTTC.

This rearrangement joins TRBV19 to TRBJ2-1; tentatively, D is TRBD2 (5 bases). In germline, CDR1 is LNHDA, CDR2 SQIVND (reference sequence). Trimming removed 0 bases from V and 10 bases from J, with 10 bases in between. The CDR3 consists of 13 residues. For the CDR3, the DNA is TGTGCCAGTAGTATAGACCGGACGGGGGAGCAGTTCTTC. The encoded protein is CASSIDRTGEQFF.

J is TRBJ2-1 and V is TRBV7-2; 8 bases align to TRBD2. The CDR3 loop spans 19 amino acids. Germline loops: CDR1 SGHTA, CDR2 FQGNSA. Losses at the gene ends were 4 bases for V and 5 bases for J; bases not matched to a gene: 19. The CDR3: CASSSPHRTAGGAHNEQFF. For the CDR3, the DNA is TGTGCCAGCAGCTCCCCCCACCGGACGGCCGGGGGGGCCCACAATGAGCAGTTCTTC.

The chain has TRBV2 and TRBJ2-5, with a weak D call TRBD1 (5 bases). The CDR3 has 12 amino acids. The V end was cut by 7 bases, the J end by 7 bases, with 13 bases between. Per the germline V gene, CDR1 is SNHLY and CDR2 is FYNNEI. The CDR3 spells CASIVAGSTQYF. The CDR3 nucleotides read TGTGCCAGCATTGTGGCAGGGTCGACCCAGTACTTC.

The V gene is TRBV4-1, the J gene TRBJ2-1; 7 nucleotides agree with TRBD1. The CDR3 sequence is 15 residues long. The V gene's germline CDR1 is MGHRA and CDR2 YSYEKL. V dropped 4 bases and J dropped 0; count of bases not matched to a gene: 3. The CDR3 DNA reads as TGCGCCAGCAGCCGTGACAGGGACTCCTACAATGAGCAGTTCTTC. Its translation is CASSRDRDSYNEQFF.

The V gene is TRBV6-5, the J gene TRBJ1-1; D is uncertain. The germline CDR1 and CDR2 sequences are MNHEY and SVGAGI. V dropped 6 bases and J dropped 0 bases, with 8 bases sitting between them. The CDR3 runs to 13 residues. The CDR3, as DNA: TGTGCCAGCAGACGGGGAATGAACACTGAAGCTTTCTTT. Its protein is CASRRGMNTEAFF.

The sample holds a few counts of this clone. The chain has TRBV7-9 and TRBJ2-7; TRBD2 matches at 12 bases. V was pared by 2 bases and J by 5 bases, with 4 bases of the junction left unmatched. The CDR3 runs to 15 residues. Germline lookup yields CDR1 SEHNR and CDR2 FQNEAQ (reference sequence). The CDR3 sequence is CASSLLGLAGHEQYF. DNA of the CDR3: TGTGCCAGCAGCTTATTGGGACTAGCGGGCCACGAGCAGTACTTC.

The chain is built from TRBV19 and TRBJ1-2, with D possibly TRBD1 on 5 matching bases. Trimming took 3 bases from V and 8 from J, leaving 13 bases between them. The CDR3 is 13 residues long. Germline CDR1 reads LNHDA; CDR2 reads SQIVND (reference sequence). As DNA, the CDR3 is TGTGCCAGTAGTATGGGCGGGGGAGAGGGCTACACCTTC. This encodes CASSMGGGEGYTF.

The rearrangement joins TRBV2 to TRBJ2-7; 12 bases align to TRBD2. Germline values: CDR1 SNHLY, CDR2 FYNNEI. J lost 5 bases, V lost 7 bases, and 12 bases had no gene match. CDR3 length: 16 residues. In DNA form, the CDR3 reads TGTGCCAGCAACCCTTTGACTAGCGGGAGACCCCACGAGCAGTACTTC. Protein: CASNPLTSGRPHEQYF.